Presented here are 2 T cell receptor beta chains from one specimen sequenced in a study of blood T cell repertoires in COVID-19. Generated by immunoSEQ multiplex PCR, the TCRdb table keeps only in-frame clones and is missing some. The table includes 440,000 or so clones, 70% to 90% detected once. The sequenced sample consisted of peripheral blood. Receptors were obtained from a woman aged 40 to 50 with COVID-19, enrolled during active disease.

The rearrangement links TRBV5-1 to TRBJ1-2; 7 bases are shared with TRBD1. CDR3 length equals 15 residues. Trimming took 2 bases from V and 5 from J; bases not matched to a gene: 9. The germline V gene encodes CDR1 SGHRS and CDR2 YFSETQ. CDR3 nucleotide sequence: TGCGCCAGCAGCTTAACCGGGACAGTTTATTATGGCTACACCTTC. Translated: CASSLTGTVYYGYTF.

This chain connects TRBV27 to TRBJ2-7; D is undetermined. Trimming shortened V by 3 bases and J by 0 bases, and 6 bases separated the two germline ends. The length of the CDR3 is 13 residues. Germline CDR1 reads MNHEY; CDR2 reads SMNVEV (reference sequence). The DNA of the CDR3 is TGTGCCAGCAGTTTTTCAATCTCCTACGAGCAGTACTTC. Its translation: CASSFSISYEQYF.